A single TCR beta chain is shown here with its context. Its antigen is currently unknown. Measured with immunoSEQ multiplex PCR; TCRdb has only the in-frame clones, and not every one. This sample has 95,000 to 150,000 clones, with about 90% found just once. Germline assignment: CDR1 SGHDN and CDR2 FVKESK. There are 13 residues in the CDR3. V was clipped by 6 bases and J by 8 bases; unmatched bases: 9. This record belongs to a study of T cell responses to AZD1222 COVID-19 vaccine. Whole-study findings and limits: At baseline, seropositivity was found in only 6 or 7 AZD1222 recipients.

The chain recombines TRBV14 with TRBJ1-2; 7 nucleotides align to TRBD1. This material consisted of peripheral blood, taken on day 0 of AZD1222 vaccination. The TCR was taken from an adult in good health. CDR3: CASRQTGQGGYTF. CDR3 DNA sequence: TGTGCCAGCAGGCAGACAGGGCAAGGCGGCTACACCTTC.